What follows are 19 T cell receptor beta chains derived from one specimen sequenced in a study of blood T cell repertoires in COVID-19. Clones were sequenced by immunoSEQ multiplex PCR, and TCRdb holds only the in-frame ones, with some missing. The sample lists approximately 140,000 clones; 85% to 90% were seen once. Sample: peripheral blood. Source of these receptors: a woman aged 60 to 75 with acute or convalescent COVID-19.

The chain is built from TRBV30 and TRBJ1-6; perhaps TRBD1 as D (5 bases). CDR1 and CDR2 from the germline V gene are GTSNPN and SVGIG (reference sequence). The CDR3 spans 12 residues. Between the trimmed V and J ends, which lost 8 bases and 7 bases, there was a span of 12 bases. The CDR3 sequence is CAGGLSNSPLHF. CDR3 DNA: TGTGCCGGGGGACTGTCAAATTCACCCCTCCACTTT.

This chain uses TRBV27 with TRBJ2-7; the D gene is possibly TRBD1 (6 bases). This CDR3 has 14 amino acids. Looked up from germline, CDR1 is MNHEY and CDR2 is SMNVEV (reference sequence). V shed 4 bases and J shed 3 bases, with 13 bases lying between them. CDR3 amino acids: CASSYGTNNYEQYF. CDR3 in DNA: TGTGCCAGCAGTTACGGGACAAACAACTACGAGCAGTACTTC.

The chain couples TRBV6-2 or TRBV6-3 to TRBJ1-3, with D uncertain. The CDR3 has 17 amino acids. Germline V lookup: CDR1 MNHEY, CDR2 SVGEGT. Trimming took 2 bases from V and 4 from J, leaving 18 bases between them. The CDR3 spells CASSYLPGGKFGNTIYF. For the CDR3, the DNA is TGTGCCAGCAGTTACCTGCCGGGAGGGAAGTTCGGAAACACCATATATTTT.

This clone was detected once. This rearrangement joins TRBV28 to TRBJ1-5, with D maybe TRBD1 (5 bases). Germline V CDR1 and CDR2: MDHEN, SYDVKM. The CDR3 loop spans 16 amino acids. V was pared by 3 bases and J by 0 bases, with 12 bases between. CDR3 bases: TGTGCCAGCAGTTTTACAGGCTACGGTAGCAATCAGCCCCAGCATTTT. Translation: CASSFTGYGSNQPQHF.

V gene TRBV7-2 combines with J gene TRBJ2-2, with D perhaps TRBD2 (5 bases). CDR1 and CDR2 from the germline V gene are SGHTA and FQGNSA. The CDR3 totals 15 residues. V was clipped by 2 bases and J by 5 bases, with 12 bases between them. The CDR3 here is CASSLFSGFTGELFF. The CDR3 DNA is TGTGCCAGCAGCTTATTCAGCGGATTTACCGGGGAGCTGTTTTTT.

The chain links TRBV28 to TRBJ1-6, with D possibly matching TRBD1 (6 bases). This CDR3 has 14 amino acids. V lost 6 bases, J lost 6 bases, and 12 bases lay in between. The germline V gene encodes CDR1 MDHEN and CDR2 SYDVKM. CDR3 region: CASSGDTANSPLHF. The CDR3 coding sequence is TGTGCCAGCAGCGGGGACACGGCTAATTCACCCCTCCACTTT.

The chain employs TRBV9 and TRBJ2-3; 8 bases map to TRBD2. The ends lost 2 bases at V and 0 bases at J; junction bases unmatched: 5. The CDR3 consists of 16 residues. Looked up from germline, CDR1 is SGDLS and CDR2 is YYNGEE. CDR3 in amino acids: CASSVDSGVSTDTQYF. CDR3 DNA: TGTGCCAGCAGCGTGGATAGCGGGGTTAGCACAGATACGCAGTATTTT.

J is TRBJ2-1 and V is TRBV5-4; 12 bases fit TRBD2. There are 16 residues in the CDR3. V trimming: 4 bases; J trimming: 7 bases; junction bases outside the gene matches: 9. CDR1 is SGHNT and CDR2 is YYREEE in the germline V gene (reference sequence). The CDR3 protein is CASSPPSGGAGNEQFF. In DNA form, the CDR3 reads TGTGCCAGCAGCCCCCCTAGCGGGGGGGCGGGAAATGAGCAGTTCTTC.

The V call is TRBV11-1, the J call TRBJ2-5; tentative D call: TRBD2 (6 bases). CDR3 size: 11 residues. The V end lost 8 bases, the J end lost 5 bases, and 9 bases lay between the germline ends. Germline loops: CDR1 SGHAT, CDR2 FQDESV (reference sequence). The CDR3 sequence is CASLASETQYF. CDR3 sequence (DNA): TGTGCCAGCCTAGCGTCGGAGACCCAGTACTTC.

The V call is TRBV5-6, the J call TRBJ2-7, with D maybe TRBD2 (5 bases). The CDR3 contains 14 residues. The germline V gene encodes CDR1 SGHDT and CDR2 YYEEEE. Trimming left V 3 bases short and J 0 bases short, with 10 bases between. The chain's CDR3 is CASSYGLTSYEQYF. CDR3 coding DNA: TGTGCCAGCAGCTACGGACTGACCTCCTACGAGCAGTACTTC.

The DNA for the CDR3 is TGTGCCAGCAGTTTATTCGGGGGACAGCCCCAGCATTTT. Its translation is CASSLFGGQPQHF. This rearrangement joins TRBV28 to TRBJ1-5; TRBD1 might be the D (5 bases). CDR1 and CDR2 from the germline V gene are MDHEN and SYDVKM. V was trimmed by 1 base and J by 7 bases, leaving 8 bases between them. This CDR3 comprises 13 residues.

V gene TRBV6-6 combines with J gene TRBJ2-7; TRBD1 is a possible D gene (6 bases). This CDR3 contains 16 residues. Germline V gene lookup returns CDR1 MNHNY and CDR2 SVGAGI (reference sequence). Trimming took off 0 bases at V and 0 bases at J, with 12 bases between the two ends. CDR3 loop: CASSYSLPGASYEQYF. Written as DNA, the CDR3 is TGTGCCAGCAGTTACTCGTTACCAGGGGCCTCCTACGAGCAGTACTTC.

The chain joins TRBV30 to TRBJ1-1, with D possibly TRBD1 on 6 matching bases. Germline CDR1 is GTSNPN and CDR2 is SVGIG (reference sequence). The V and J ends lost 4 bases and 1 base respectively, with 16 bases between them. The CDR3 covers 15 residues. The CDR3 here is CAWTGGETGNTEAFF. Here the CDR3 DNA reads TGTGCCTGGACGGGGGGCGAGACAGGGAACACTGAAGCTTTCTTT.

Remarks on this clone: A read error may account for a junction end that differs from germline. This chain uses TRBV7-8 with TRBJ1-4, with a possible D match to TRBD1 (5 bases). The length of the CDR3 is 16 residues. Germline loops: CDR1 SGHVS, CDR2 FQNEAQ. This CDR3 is CASSVAQGRLNEKLFF. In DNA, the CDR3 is TGTGCCAGCAGCGTAGCCCAGGGTCGGCTTAACGAAAAACTGTTTTTT.

The CDR3 bases are TGTGCCAGCTCACCGCGGACTAGCGGGGGGAGGAATGAGCAGTTCTTC. Translation: CASSPRTSGGRNEQFF. V usage is TRBV18 and J usage is TRBJ2-1, with 14 bases lining up with TRBD2. CDR1 is KGHSH, CDR2 LQKENI, per germline. V trimming: 3 bases; J trimming: 7 bases; junction bases outside the gene matches: 5. This CDR3 has 16 residues.

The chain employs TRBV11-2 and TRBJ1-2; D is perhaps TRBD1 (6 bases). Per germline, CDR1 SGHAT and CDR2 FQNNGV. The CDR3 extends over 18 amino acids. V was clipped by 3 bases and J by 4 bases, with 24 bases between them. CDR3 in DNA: TGTGCCAGCAGCTTTCACAGGGTCGGGGCAAGGGAAGCCTATGGCTACACCTTC. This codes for CASSFHRVGAREAYGYTF.

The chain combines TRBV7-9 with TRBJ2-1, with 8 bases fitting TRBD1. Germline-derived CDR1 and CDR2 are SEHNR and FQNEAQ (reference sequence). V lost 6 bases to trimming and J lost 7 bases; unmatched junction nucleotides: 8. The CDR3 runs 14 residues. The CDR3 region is CASRTTGVRNEQFF. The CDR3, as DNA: TGTGCCAGCAGAACGACAGGGGTCAGGAATGAGCAGTTCTTC.

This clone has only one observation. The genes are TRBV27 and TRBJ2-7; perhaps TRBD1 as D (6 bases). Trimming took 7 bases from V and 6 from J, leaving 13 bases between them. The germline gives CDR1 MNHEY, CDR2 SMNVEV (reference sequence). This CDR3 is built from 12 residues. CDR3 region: CASTTGRSEQYF. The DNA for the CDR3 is TGTGCCAGCACAACAGGGAGATCCGAGCAGTACTTC.

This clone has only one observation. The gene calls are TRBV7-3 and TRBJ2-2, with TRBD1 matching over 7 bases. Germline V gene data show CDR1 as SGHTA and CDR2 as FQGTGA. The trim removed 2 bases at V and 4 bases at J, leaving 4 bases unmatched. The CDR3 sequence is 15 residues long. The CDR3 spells CASSLRDSLTGELFF. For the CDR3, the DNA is TGTGCCAGCAGCTTACGGGACAGTCTCACCGGGGAGCTGTTTTTT.